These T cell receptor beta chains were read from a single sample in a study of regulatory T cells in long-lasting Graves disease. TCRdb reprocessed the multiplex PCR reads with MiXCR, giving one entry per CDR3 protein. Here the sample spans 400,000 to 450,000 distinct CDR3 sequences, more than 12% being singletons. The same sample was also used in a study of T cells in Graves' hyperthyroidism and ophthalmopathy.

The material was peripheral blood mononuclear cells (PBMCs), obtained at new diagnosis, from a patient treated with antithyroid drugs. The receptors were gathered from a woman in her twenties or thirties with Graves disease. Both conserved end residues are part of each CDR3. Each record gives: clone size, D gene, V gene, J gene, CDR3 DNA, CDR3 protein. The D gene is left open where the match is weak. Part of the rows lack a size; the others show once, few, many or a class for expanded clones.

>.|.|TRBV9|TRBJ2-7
TGTGCCAGCAGCGCAGGGTTGTCAAACGAGCAGTACTTC
CASSAGLSNEQYF
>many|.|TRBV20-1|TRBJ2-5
TGCAGTGCTAGAGATGTGTCAGGGTGGAAGACCCAGTACTTC
CSARDVSGWKTQYF
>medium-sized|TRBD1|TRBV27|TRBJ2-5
TGTGCCAGCAGTGACAGGGGAGAGACCCAGTACTTC
CASSDRGETQYF
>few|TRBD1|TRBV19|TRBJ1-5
TGTGCCAGTAGTGCGAGGACAGGGCAAGAGCAGCCCCAGCATTTT
CASSARTGQEQPQHF
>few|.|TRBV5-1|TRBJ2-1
TGCGCCAGCAGCTTGGATGGCGTTTCCTACAATGAGCAGTTCTTC
CASSLDGVSYNEQFF
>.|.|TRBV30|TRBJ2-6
TGTGCCTGGAGTGTTTGGAGGGAGCAGCAAGGGGCCAGCGTCCTGACTTTC
CAWSVWREQQGASVLTF
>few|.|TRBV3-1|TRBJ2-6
TGTGCCAGCAGCCAAGATCCTGATGCTGGGGCCAACGTCCTGACTTTC
CASSQDPDAGANVLTF
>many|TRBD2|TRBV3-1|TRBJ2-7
TGTGCCAGCAGCCAAGAAAGCGGGAGGGCCTACGAGCAGTACTTC
CASSQESGRAYEQYF
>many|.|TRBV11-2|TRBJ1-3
TGTGCCAGCAGCTTAGTCGTGGCCGCCGGAAACACCATATATTTT
CASSLVVAAGNTIYF
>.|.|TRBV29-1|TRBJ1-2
TGCAGCGTTGAAGGGGGCAGGGAGATTCTAGGCTATGGCTACACCTTC
CSVEGGREILGYGYTF
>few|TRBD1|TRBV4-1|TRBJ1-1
TGCGCCAGCAGCCGAGGGGGACAGGGGTCGAACACTGAAGCTTTCTTT
CASSRGGQGSNTEAFF
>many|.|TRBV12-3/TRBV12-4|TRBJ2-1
TGTGCCAGCAGTTTGTTAAGGAAGGGGCTCGGCTCGACTTGGCAGTTCTTC
CASSLLRKGLGSTWQFF
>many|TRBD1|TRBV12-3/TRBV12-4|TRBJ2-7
TGTGCCAGCAGAACAGGGGGCTACGAGCAGTACTTC
CASRTGGYEQYF